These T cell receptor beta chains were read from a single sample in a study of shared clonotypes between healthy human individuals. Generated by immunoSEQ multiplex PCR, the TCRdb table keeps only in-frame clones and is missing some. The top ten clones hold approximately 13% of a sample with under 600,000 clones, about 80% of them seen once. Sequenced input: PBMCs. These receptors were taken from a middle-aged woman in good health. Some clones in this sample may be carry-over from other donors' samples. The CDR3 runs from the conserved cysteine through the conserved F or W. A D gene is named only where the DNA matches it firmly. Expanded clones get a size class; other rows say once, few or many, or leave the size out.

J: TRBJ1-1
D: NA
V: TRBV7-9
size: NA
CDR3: CASSPGREILNTEAFF
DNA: TGTGCCAGCAGCCCTGGCCGGGAGATCCTGAACACTGAAGCTTTCTTT

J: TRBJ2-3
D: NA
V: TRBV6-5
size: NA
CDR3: CASIAAPTDTQYF
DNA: TGTGCCAGCATTGCGGCCCCCACAGATACGCAGTATTTT

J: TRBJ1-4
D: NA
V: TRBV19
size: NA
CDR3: CASSILGRGGEKLFF
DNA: TGTGCCAGTAGTATCCTGGGTAGGGGCGGTGAAAAACTGTTTTTT

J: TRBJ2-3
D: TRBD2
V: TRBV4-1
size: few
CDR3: CASSQRGAGDPTDTQYF
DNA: TGCGCCAGCAGCCAGAGAGGAGCGGGAGATCCCACAGATACGCAGTATTTT

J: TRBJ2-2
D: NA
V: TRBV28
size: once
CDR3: CASSFPGPSAGELFF
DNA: TGTGCCAGCAGTTTCCCTGGACCCAGCGCCGGGGAGCTGTTTTTT

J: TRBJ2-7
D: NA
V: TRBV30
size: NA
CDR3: CAWRPWRDAYEQYF
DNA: TGTGCCTGGAGGCCCTGGCGGGACGCCTACGAGCAGTACTTC

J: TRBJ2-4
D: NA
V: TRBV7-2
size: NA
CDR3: CASSLRGENIQYF
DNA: TGTGCCAGCAGCTTACGAGGGGAGAACATTCAGTACTTC

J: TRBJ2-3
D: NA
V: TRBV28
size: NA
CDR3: CASSPPEGLADTQYF
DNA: TGTGCCAGCAGTCCCCCGGAGGGCCTAGCAGATACGCAGTATTTT

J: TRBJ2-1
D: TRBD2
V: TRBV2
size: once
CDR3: CASSASGVSSYNEQFF
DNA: TGTGCCAGCAGTGCTAGCGGAGTCAGCTCCTACAATGAGCAGTTCTTC

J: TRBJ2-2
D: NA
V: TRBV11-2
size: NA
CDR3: CASSPRTANTGELFF
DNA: TGTGCCAGCAGCCCCCGGACTGCCAACACCGGGGAGCTGTTTTTT

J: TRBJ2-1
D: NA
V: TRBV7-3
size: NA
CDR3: CASSPSGHNYNEQFF
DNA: TGTGCCAGCTCGCCCTCGGGACACAACTACAATGAGCAGTTCTTC

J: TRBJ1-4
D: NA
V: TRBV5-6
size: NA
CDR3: CASSMSGTLNEKLFF
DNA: TGTGCCAGCAGCATGTCCGGGACGTTAAATGAAAAACTGTTTTTT

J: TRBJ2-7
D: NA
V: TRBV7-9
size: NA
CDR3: CASSGPVRNEQYF
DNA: TGTGCCAGCAGTGGACCCGTCCGTAACGAGCAGTACTTC

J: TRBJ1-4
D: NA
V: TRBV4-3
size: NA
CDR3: CASSQGSNEKLFF
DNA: TGCGCCAGCAGCCAAGGATCTAATGAAAAACTGTTTTTT

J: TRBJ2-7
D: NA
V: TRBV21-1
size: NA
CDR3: CASSNRAGGPYEQYF
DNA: TGTGCCAGCAGCAACCGGGCAGGGGGGCCCTACGAGCAGTACTTC

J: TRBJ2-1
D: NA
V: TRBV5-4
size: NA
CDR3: CASSLDHDEQFF
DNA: TGTGCCAGCAGCTTGGATCACGACGAGCAGTTCTTC

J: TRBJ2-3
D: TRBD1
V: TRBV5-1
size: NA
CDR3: CASSLSDRGYVDTQYF
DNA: TGCGCCAGCAGCTTGTCAGACAGGGGGTATGTGGATACGCAGTATTTT

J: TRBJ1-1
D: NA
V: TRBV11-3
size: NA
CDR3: CASSLDYGGENTEAFF
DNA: TGTGCCAGCAGCTTAGATTATGGAGGGGAGAACACTGAAGCTTTCTTT

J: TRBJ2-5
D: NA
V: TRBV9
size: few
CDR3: CASSFRDNQETQYF
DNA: TGTGCCAGCAGCTTCCGGGACAACCAAGAGACCCAGTACTTC

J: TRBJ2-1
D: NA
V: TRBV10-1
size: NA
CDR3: CASSESGVSEQFF
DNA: TGCGCCAGCAGTGAGTCGGGTGTTTCTGAGCAGTTCTTC

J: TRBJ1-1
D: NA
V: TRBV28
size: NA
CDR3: CASSLTTPEAFF
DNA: TGTGCCAGCAGTTTAACAACACCTGAAGCTTTCTTT

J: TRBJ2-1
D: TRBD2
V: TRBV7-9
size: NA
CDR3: CASRSTSGGALDEQFF
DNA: TGTGCCAGCAGGTCGACTAGCGGGGGGGCCCTCGATGAGCAGTTCTTC

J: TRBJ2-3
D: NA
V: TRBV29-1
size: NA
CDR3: CSVARGTPPQYF
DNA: TGCAGCGTTGCCCGTGGGACCCCTCCGCAGTATTTT